This passage covers 23 T cell receptor beta chains from one sample sequenced in a study of cytotoxic CD8 clonotypes in ibrutinib-treated CLL. Clones were read by immunoSEQ multiplex PCR, and TCRdb kept only the in-frame ones, dropping some. The data hold about 140,000 clones, with around 81% observed a single time. This sample comprised PBMCs, obtained after 36 months of ibrutinib treatment. The receptor source for this set is a human donor with chronic lymphocytic leukemia.

This clone showed up just a few times. The chain recombines TRBV4-1 with TRBJ2-2; D unclear. Germline CDR1 reads MGHRA; CDR2 reads YSYEKL. CDR3 size: 12 residues. Trimming took 1 base from V and 6 from J, leaving 3 bases between them. CDR3 protein: CASSQVAGELFF. CDR3 nucleotide sequence: TGCGCCAGCAGCCAAGTCGCCGGGGAGCTGTTTTTT.

The chain employs TRBV4-2 and TRBJ1-5; no definite D call. From germline, CDR1 is LGHNA and CDR2 YNFKEQ. This CDR3 is built from 15 residues. The germline V and J ends were trimmed by 0 bases and 0 bases, with 6 bases remaining between them. CDR3 sequence reads: CASSQDIYSNQPQHF. CDR3 in DNA: TGTGCCAGCAGCCAAGATATTTATAGCAATCAGCCCCAGCATTTT.

This clone was detected only once. The chain is built from TRBV4-1 and TRBJ2-1; 10 nucleotides agree with TRBD2. CDR1 and CDR2 from the germline V gene are MGHRA and YSYEKL. The CDR3 is 15 amino acids. The ends lost 1 base at V and 10 bases at J; junction bases unmatched: 7. CDR3 protein: CASSQAPLAGEEQFF. CDR3 DNA: TGCGCCAGCAGCCAAGCCCCGCTAGCGGGGGAGGAGCAGTTCTTC.

V usage is TRBV6-5 and J usage is TRBJ2-5; no reliable D call. The assigned J gene may be wrong: the sequence end matches TRBJ2-7 better. The CDR3 totals 13 residues. CDR1 and CDR2 from the germline V gene are MNHEY and SVGAGI. This chain's CDR3 is CASSYSSHYEQYF. DNA for the CDR3: TGTGCCAGCAGTTACTCCAGTCATTACGAGCAGTACTTC.

The rearrangement joins TRBV19 to TRBJ1-5; D is perhaps TRBD1 (6 bases). V gave up 6 bases and J gave up 5 bases, with 17 bases separating them. CDR3 length: 15 amino acids. Germline V lookup: CDR1 LNHDA, CDR2 SQIVND (reference sequence). The CDR3 spells CASSRGGRLDQPQHF. CDR3 coding DNA: TGTGCCAGTAGCCGGGGGGGGCGGCTCGATCAGCCCCAGCATTTT.

The V call is TRBV18, the J call TRBJ2-1, with D perhaps matching TRBD2 (5 bases). The germline V gene encodes CDR1 KGHSH and CDR2 LQKENI. The CDR3 spans 16 residues. V was trimmed by 2 bases and J by 6 bases, leaving 17 bases between them. The CDR3 loop is CASSPFLGDPLNEQFF. CDR3 nucleotide sequence: TGTGCCAGCTCACCATTTTTGGGAGACCCCCTCAATGAGCAGTTCTTC.

The genes are TRBV2 and TRBJ1-1; 8 nucleotides agree with TRBD1. The CDR3 is made up of 15 amino acids. CDR1 SNHLY and CDR2 FYNNEI come from the germline V gene. Germline trimming cut 5 bases from V and 4 bases from J; bases unmatched to any gene: 9. As DNA, the CDR3 is TGTGCCAGCAGTCCTGACAGGGGCGGGAGCACTGAAGCTTTCTTT. Protein sequence: CASSPDRGGSTEAFF.

This chain links TRBV9 with TRBJ2-7; 10 nucleotides align to TRBD1. Trimming at V came to 2 bases and at J to 5 bases, leaving 13 bases not matched to a gene. Germline CDR1 is SGDLS and CDR2 is YYNGEE. The CDR3 contains 17 residues. CDR3 nucleotide sequence: TGTGCCAGCAGCGTGTCGGGGGACAGGGGTCTTAGAAACGAGCAGTACTTC. The encoded protein is CASSVSGDRGLRNEQYF.

The CDR3: CASGFGTKTNTGELFF. The CDR3 nucleotides read TGTGCTAGTGGTTTCGGGACTAAGACAAACACCGGGGAGCTGTTTTTT. The chain combines TRBV12-5 with TRBJ2-2, with 7 bases fitting TRBD2. Per the germline V gene, CDR1 is LGHNT and CDR2 is FRNRAP. V lost 3 bases, J lost 2 bases, and 6 bases stayed unmatched. The CDR3 contains 16 residues.

The rearrangement joins TRBV28 to TRBJ2-3; D assignment may be TRBD1 or TRBD2 (6 bases each). V lost 3 bases, J lost 5 bases, and 24 bases lay in between. The CDR3 length is 18 residues. Germline loops: CDR1 MDHEN, CDR2 SYDVKM. The CDR3 sequence: CASSFISIPGKGGDTQYF. The CDR3 region has the DNA TGTGCCAGCAGTTTCATATCAATCCCGGGAAAGGGGGGAGATACGCAGTATTTT. The full variable domain, completed using reference TRBV28 and TRBJ2-3, is DVKVTQSSRYLVKRTGEKVFLECVQDMDHENMFWYRQDPGLGLRLIYFSYDVKMKEKGDIPEGYSVSREKKERFSLILESASTNQTSMYLCASSFISIPGKGGDTQYFGPGTRLTVL.

V is TRBV7-9 and J is TRBJ2-7; D gene ambiguous. CDR3 size: 15 residues. Trimming took 1 base from V and 4 from J, leaving 14 bases between them. CDR1 is SEHNR, CDR2 FQNEAQ, per germline (reference sequence). Written as DNA, the CDR3 is TGTGCCAGCAGCTTAGGACCGCAGATTTCATACGAGCAGTACTTC. Amino acids: CASSLGPQISYEQYF.

The chain uses TRBV2 and TRBJ2-1, with D unresolved. CDR1 and CDR2 (germline): SNHLY, FYNNEI. The CDR3 covers 11 residues. Trimming pared 4 bases from V and 6 bases from J, leaving 4 bases between. CDR3 DNA sequence: TGTGCCAGCAGTGCTCTCAATGAGCAGTTCTTC. Encoded protein: CASSALNEQFF.

This clone was detected once. The V gene is TRBV29-1, the J gene TRBJ1-1; a weak D match, TRBD1 (5 bases). Trimming shortened V by 0 bases and J by 9 bases, and 17 bases separated the two germline ends. There are 14 residues in the CDR3. Germline V gives CDR1 SQVTM, CDR2 ANQGSEA. The CDR3 DNA sequence: TGCAGCGTTGAAGATCGGGGCGGCAGGGTGAAAGCTTTCTTT. This codes for CSVEDRGGRVKAFF.

The chain is built from TRBV4-1 and TRBJ1-2; maybe TRBD1 (5 bases). This CDR3 spans 15 amino acids. Germline lookup yields CDR1 MGHRA and CDR2 YSYEKL. V was shortened by 3 bases and J by 1 base, with 12 bases between the two germline ends. The CDR3 reads CASSQITQGNYGYTF. The CDR3 region has the DNA TGCGCCAGCAGCCAGATCACCCAGGGTAACTATGGCTACACCTTC.

The rearrangement uses TRBV25-1 and TRBJ1-5; no reliable D call. Germline values: CDR1 MGHDK, CDR2 SYGVNS. The CDR3 runs to 13 residues. V lost 3 bases to trimming and J lost 1 base, with 4 bases between them. CDR3 region: CASSDGSNQPQHF. CDR3 coding DNA: TGTGCCAGCAGTGATGGGAGCAATCAGCCCCAGCATTTT.

This CDR3 is CASSQEGYTLSYNEQFF. As DNA, the CDR3 is TGTGCCAGCAGCCAAGAGGGTTATACTCTCTCCTACAATGAGCAGTTCTTC. The chain is built from TRBV14 and TRBJ2-1; unclear D gene. This CDR3 comprises 17 residues. Germline CDR1 SGHDN, CDR2 FVKESK. V shed 0 bases and J shed 0 bases, with 12 bases lying between them.

V usage is TRBV5-4 and J usage is TRBJ2-1; D call uncertain. Germline V gene data show CDR1 as SGHNT and CDR2 as YYREEE (reference sequence). The CDR3 sequence is 10 residues long. V gave up 6 bases and J gave up 9 bases, with 7 bases separating them. This CDR3 reads CASNEGEQFF. CDR3 nucleotides: TGTGCCAGCAATGAAGGTGAGCAGTTCTTC. The full variable domain, completed using reference TRBV5-4 and TRBJ2-1, is ETGVTQSPTHLIKTRGQQVTLRCSSQSGHNTVSWYQQALGQGPQFIFQYYREEENGRGNFPPRFSGLQFPNYSSELNVNALELDDSALYLCASNEGEQFFGPGTRLTVL.

This chain links TRBV13 with TRBJ2-7; 8 positions match TRBD1. The length of the CDR3 is 15 residues. Trimming at V came to 5 bases and at J to 1 base, leaving 7 bases not matched to a gene. Per the germline V gene, CDR1 is PRHDT and CDR2 is FYEKMQ (reference sequence). Written as DNA, the CDR3 is TGTGCCAGCAGCCCGGACAGGGTTGGATCCTACGAGCAGTACTTC. Its translation is CASSPDRVGSYEQYF.

The gene calls are TRBV27 and TRBJ2-1; TRBD2 matches 7 bases. With V trimmed by 5 bases and J by 3 bases, 13 bases remained unmatched. Germline CDR1 is MNHEY and CDR2 is SMNVEV (reference sequence). The CDR3 has 17 residues. CDR3 bases: TGTGCCAGCAGTACACGACTAGCTCCCAGGTTCTACAATGAGCAGTTCTTC. It yields the protein CASSTRLAPRFYNEQFF.

The V call is TRBV10-3, the J call TRBJ1-2; D gene ambiguous. Germline V gene lookup returns CDR1 ENHRY and CDR2 SYGVKD. This CDR3 is 14 amino acids long. Trimming took 7 bases from V and 2 from J, leaving 14 bases between them. The CDR3, as DNA: TGTGCCATCACTGATTTTAATACCAACTATGGCTACACCTTC. As protein: CAITDFNTNYGYTF.

This chain links TRBV7-2 with TRBJ1-2; 9 bases map to TRBD1. Trimming removed 5 bases from V and 4 bases from J; junction bases left unmatched: 2. The CDR3 runs 13 residues. Germline CDR1 reads SGHTA; CDR2 reads FQGNSA. This CDR3 reads CASSPDRGYGYTF. The CDR3 DNA is TGTGCCAGCAGCCCGGACAGGGGCTATGGCTACACCTTC. The whole variable domain, remainder taken from reference TRBV7-2 and TRBJ1-2, is GAGVSQSPSNKVTEKGKDVELRCDPISGHTALYWYRQSLGQGLEFLIYFQGNSAPDKSGLPSDRFSAERTGGSVSTLTIQRTQQEDSAVYLCASSPDRGYGYTFGSGTRLTVV.

The chain joins TRBV5-1 to TRBJ1-1; weak D call: TRBD1 (6 bases). The CDR3 consists of 16 residues. The V gene lost 2 bases and the J gene lost 5 bases, with 19 bases spanning the gap. The germline V gene encodes CDR1 SGHRS and CDR2 YFSETQ. CDR3 loop: CASSLRTVDLGTEAFF. In nucleotides, the CDR3 is TGCGCCAGCAGCTTAAGGACAGTGGATTTGGGGACTGAAGCTTTCTTT.

This sequence joins TRBV4-1 and TRBJ2-1; D is undetermined. This CDR3 has 15 residues. Germline values: CDR1 MGHRA, CDR2 YSYEKL. The V end lost 2 bases, the J end lost 6 bases, and 14 bases lay between the germline ends. This chain's CDR3 is CASSQILSPSNEQFF. For the CDR3, the DNA is TGCGCCAGCAGCCAAATTCTCTCGCCCTCCAATGAGCAGTTCTTC.